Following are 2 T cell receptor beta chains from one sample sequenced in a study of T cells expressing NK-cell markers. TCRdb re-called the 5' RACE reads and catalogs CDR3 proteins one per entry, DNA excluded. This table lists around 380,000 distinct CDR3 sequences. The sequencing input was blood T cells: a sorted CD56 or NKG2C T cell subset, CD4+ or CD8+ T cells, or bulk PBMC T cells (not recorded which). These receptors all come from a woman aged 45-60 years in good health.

This CDR3 is CASSYEREGLDEQFF. The gene calls are TRBV6-5 and TRBJ2-1. Germline V gene lookup returns CDR1 MNHEY and CDR2 SVGAGI. The CDR3 consists of 15 residues.

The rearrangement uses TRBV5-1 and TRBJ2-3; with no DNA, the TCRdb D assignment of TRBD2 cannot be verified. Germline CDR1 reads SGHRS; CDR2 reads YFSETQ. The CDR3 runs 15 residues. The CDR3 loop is CASSAGEVSADTQYF.